This TCR beta chain was recorded in a study of cytomegalovirus exposure and HLA in healthy donors. Whole-study findings and limits: The listing of roughly 160 TCR beta chains classed them as cytomegalovirus-associated. TCR clusters originating in the first cohort tended to co-occur in the 120 validation repertoires, according to a later analysis. For cytomegalovirus status, the classifier reportedly gave diagnoses with high specificity and sensitivity.

Germline V lookup: CDR1 MGHRA, CDR2 YSYEKL. The V gene end was trimmed by 0 bases and the J gene end by 4 bases; junction bases not matched to a gene: 5. The CDR3 is 16 residues long. Sequenced by immunoSEQ multiplex PCR; TCRdb stores in-frame clones only, minus some. The data contain approximately 210,000 clones, about 90% of them seen just once; the ten biggest clones take up 2.9%. About this clone: Its antigen is unknown.

The sample comprised PBMCs. The sequence was obtained from a woman aged 18-29 years in good health and CMV-seronegative. The chain has TRBV4-1 and TRBJ2-7, with 11 bases that match TRBD2. The CDR3 bases are TGCGCCAGCAGCCAAGATCCGGGACTAGCGGCATACGAGCAGTACTTC. Its translation: CASSQDPGLAAYEQYF.